This entry concerns a single T cell receptor beta chain. CDR3 size: 14 residues. Germline CDR1 reads SGHAT; CDR2 reads FQNNGV. The germline V and J ends were trimmed by 3 bases and 5 bases, with 13 bases remaining between them. These data come from a study of technical replicates of blood from a few donors. This table comes from immunoSEQ multiplex PCR, and its TCRdb copy is limited to in-frame clones, with some not included. Here the sample spans tens of thousands of clones, about 94% being singletons. J is TRBJ1-1 and V is TRBV11-2; TRBD1 is a possible D gene (6 bases). Sequencing was performed on T cells isolated from PBMCs. This TCR was sampled from a human donor in good health. CDR3 residues: CASSLKTGPTEAFF. DNA of the CDR3: TGTGCCAGCAGCTTGAAGACAGGTCCTACTGAAGCTTTCTTT.